This TCR beta chain was sequenced for a study of blood T cell repertoires in COVID-19. Study information: There were acute and convalescent COVID-19 samples, and they came from the United States, Italy and Spain. Sources were T cells, B-cell-depleted T cells, or PBMCs; the material itself was cDNA or gDNA.

In the original processing: Amplification with reference gene primers provided the estimates of nucleated cell counts. Clones were read by immunoSEQ multiplex PCR, and TCRdb kept only the in-frame ones, dropping some. From that table come the V and J calls and clone size; the DNA was used to work out D and trimming. The table shows approximately 89,000 clones, with 70% to 90% occurring only once. The CDR3 runs 15 residues. Germline V gene sequence: CDR1 MNHEY, CDR2 SVGAGI. With 2 bases removed from V and 6 bases from J, the gap between germline ends came to 16 bases. Sequences were obtained from peripheral blood. The TCR was taken from a human donor in a cohort sampled during active COVID-19. The J gene is TRBJ1-2, the V gene TRBV6-5; D is unclear. The CDR3 bases are TGTGCCAGCAGTTACCAGGTCACAGACCTTAATGGCTACACCTTC. Encoded protein: CASSYQVTDLNGYTF.